These 5 T cell receptor beta chains share one sample of origin, sequenced in a study of T cells in Graves' hyperthyroidism and ophthalmopathy. RNA transcripts served as the template for amplifying TCR beta CDR3 regions. The study used the HTBI primer set for a first-round RT-PCR of the TCR CDR3. TCRdb passed the multiplex PCR reads through MiXCR, listing each CDR3 protein once. The table shows fewer than 850,000 distinct CDR3 sequences, with 17% occurring only once. Source material: blood. The receptors come from a middle-aged man with Graves' hyperthyroidism.

In this sample, this clonotype turned up many times. This chain links TRBV7-8 with TRBJ2-3, with TRBD2 matching over 14 bases. V trimming: 5 bases; J trimming: 3 bases; junction bases outside the gene matches: 7. Germline values: CDR1 SGHVS, CDR2 FQNEAQ. The CDR3 runs 17 residues. Here the CDR3 DNA reads TGTGCCAGCAGCAACCCGGGACTAGCGGGAGTTACAGATACGCAGTATTTT. This gives the protein CASSNPGLAGVTDTQYF.

V gene TRBV19 combines with J gene TRBJ2-1, with D possibly being TRBD1 (6 bases). Germline CDR1 and CDR2: LNHDA and SQIVND (reference sequence). The CDR3 covers 14 residues. The V and J ends lost 1 base and 4 bases respectively, with 8 bases between them. CDR3 DNA sequence: TGTGCCAGTAGTATAGGAAGGGGGTACAATGAGCAGTTCTTC. Protein product: CASSIGRGYNEQFF. Supplemented by reference TRBV19 and TRBJ2-1, the full variable domain reads DGGITQSPKYLFRKEGQNVTLSCEQNLNHDAMYWYRQDPGQGLRLIYYSQIVNDFQKGDIAEGYSVSREKKESFPLTVTSAQKNPTAFYLCASSIGRGYNEQFFGPGTRLTVL.

The table lists this clonotype with many counts. The chain employs TRBV19 and TRBJ1-6; D is unresolved. The germline gives CDR1 LNHDA, CDR2 SQIVND (reference sequence). The CDR3 totals 15 residues. With 3 bases removed from V and 12 bases from J, the gap between germline ends came to 18 bases. This CDR3 is CASSIGSGLRRPLHF. The DNA for the CDR3 is TGTGCCAGTAGTATTGGGTCCGGACTGAGGAGACCCCTCCACTTT.

This clonotype came up a few times. The CDR3 protein is CASSSRQGQSTGELFF. CDR3 DNA: TGTGCCAGCAGCTCCAGACAGGGTCAATCCACCGGGGAGCTGTTTTTT. The chain recombines TRBV5-6 with TRBJ2-2, with TRBD1 matching 7 bases. CDR1 SGHDT and CDR2 YYEEEE come from the germline V gene. After removal of 3 bases from V and 4 bases from J, the junction contained 9 bases not matched to a gene. The CDR3 length is 16 residues.

This clonotype was detected only a few times. The CDR3 DNA follows: TGTGCCAGTAGTATTAAGGGACAGCCAACGAACACCGGGGAGCTGTTTTTT. It specifies CASSIKGQPTNTGELFF. J is TRBJ2-2 and V is TRBV19, with 7 bases lining up with TRBD1. Trimming cost V 3 bases and J 0 bases; bases outside gene matches: 7. Germline CDR1 reads LNHDA; CDR2 reads SQIVND (reference sequence). CDR3 size: 17 residues.